This T cell receptor (beta chain) was captured in a study of shared clonotypes between healthy human individuals. Trimming cost V 4 bases and J 3 bases; bases outside gene matches: 5. Germline V gene lookup returns CDR1 SGHDN and CDR2 FVKESK. The CDR3 spans 14 residues. Using immunoSEQ multiplex PCR, the repertoire was profiled, and TCRdb retains in-frame clones only, with some absent. The sample records some 2,500,000 clones, approximately 93% being singletons. Material: naive CD4+ T cells from PBMCs. Subset in this sample: CD45RA+ positively selected. The V call is TRBV14, the J call TRBJ2-7, with 8 bases fitting TRBD1. The TCR originated in a man in his late teens or twenties in good health. Some clones in this sample may be carry-over from other donors' samples. The CDR3 protein is CASSRRDRIYEQYF. CDR3 sequence (DNA): TGTGCCAGCAGCCGGCGGGACAGGATCTACGAGCAGTACTTC.